This T cell receptor (beta chain) is from a study of beta chain features in type 1 diabetes. As for the study in general: Researchers looked at roughly 110 million sorted cells across all samples.

This clone was counted a few times. This CDR3 has 13 residues. CDR1 is GTSNPN, CDR2 SVGIG, per germline (reference sequence). The V end was cut by 3 bases, the J end by 6 bases, with 12 bases between. The authors reverse transcribed all of the isolated RNA, so sequencing captured expressed TCRB transcripts. Generated by immunoSEQ multiplex PCR, the TCRdb table keeps only in-frame clones and is missing some. The data show 430,000 or so clones, with 10% to 12% seen just once and about 0.045% held by the top ten. The sequencing sample was made of naive CD4+ T cells from blood. This chain uses TRBV30 with TRBJ2-1; D is ambiguous. This clonotype was obtained from a woman aged 18 to 35 in good health. CDR3 in DNA: TGTGCCTGGAGCCCCCCTGCCACCAATGAGCAGTTCTTC. Amino acids: CAWSPPATNEQFF.